These 9 T cell receptor beta chains came from one sample sequenced in a study of T cell clonality in common variable immunodeficiency. No antigen is known for these receptors. Using immunoSEQ multiplex PCR, the repertoire was profiled, and TCRdb retains in-frame clones only, with some absent. This sample carries 30,000 to 40,000 clones, none of them present only once. Study-wide points: Reportedly, TCR beta sequences from common variable immunodeficiency showed fewer deletions and N-nucleotide insertions.

Sequenced: peripheral blood mononuclear cells. These receptors all come from a human donor with common variable immunodeficiency.

This clone appeared many times. The observed sequence ends 3 residues before the CDR3 terminus, with the missing tail filled in from the germline J gene. This sequence joins TRBV20-1 and TRBJ2-7; 13 bases agree with TRBD2. This CDR3 has 15 residues. Germline CDR1 and CDR2: DFQATT and SNEGSKA (reference sequence). V dropped 3 bases and J dropped 0; count of bases not matched to a gene: 2. The DNA read from the CDR3 is TGCAGTGCTAGCACTAGCGGGGGGGCCTCCTACGAG. It codes for CSASTSGGASYE. The whole CDR3 region reads CSASTSGGASYEQYF.

The sample holds many counts of this clone. The read stops 3 residues short of the end of the CDR3; the missing end is completed from the germline J gene. V usage is TRBV6-2 or TRBV6-3 and J usage is TRBJ2-5; tentative D call: TRBD1 (6 bases). CDR3 length: 14 residues. The V and J ends lost 8 bases and 6 bases respectively, with 19 bases between them. Germline CDR1 is MNHEY and CDR2 is SVGEGT. The DNA read from the CDR3 is TGTGCCAGCCGTACGGTGGGGGCCGAAAAGACC. This encodes CASRTVGAEKT. The whole CDR3 sequence reads CASRTVGAEKTQYF.

This clone has just a few counts. One junction end disagrees with the germline gene, perhaps due to a read error. Coverage ceases 3 residues before the CDR3 finishes, and the germline J gene fills in the end. This chain uses TRBV7-7 with TRBJ2-2; 11 bases map to TRBD2. Per germline, CDR1 SSHAT and CDR2 FNYEAQ (reference sequence). This CDR3 has 16 residues. Incomplete CDR3 DNA: TGTGCTAGCAGCTTACCGGGACTAGCGGATACCGGGGAG. Protein: CASSLPGLADTGE. The complete CDR3 sequence is CASSLPGLADTGELFF.

Concerning this clone: The CDR3 goes on 3 residues after the read ends, and that part is filled in from the germline J gene. The chain recombines TRBV30 with TRBJ2-5; TRBD1 might be the D (6 bases). V lost 0 bases, J lost 6 bases, and 17 bases lay in between. The CDR3 runs 15 residues. The germline CDR1 and CDR2 sequences are GTSNPN and SVGIG (reference sequence). The CDR3 spells CAWSVRQAQGKTQYF. The CDR3 bases that were read are TGTGCCTGGAGTGTCAGACAGGCCCAAGGAAAGACC. The entire variable domain, with the rest obtained from reference TRBV30 and TRBJ2-5, is as follows: SQTIHQWPATLVQPVGSPLSLECTVEGTSNPNLYWYRQAAGRGLQLLFYSVGIGQISSEVPQNLSASRPQDRQFILSSKKLLLSDSGFYLCAWSVRQAQGKTQYFGPGTRLLVL.

Points on this clone: With the read ending 3 residues before the CDR3 end, the germline J gene is used to fill in that end. The V call is TRBV7-9, the J call TRBJ2-4; 9 bases align to TRBD2. This CDR3 has 15 amino acids. The germline CDR1 and CDR2 sequences are SEHNR and FQNEAQ (reference sequence). V was pared by 5 bases and J by 5 bases, with 7 bases of the junction left unmatched. CDR3 in amino acids: CASSPMGGGENIQYF. The sequenced part of the CDR3 DNA is TGTGCCAGCAGCCCCATGGGCGGGGGGGAAAACATT.

In this sample, this clone turned up a few times. The CDR3 goes on 3 residues after the read ends, and that part is filled in from the germline J gene. V is TRBV7-6 and J is TRBJ2-7; 8 positions match TRBD1. CDR3 length: 15 amino acids. The trim removed 5 bases at V and 1 base at J, leaving 7 bases unmatched. Germline CDR1 SGHVS, CDR2 FNYEAQ. Incomplete CDR3 DNA: TGTGCCAGCAGCCCCGACAGGGGAGGTTCCTACGAG. Protein sequence: CASSPDRGGSYE. The entire CDR3 protein reads CASSPDRGGSYEQYF.

In regard to this clone: Read data end 3 residues before the CDR3 end; the end is taken from the germline J gene. This rearrangement joins TRBV2 to TRBJ1-2, with no clear D. Germline CDR1 reads SNHLY; CDR2 reads FYNNEI. The CDR3 is made up of 10 amino acids. The covered CDR3 bases are TGTGCCAGTTTATCGGGGGGC. It is translated as CASLSGG. The full CDR3 is CASLSGGYTF.

This clone showed up just a few times. The read finishes 3 residues shy of the CDR3 end, and the germline J gene is used to complete it. The chain joins TRBV19 to TRBJ1-1, with no clear D. The CDR3 is 14 amino acids. V dropped 3 bases and J dropped 0 bases, with 8 bases sitting between them. Germline assignment: CDR1 LNHDA and CDR2 SQIVND (reference sequence). The CDR3 spells CASSMNGLNTEAFF. The part of the CDR3 DNA that was read is TGTGCCAGTAGTATGAACGGTTTGAACACTGAA.

Worth noting for this clone: The read falls 3 residues short of the CDR3 end, and the missing part is taken from the germline J gene. V and J are TRBV18 and TRBJ2-5; perhaps TRBD2 as D (6 bases). Between the trimmed V and J ends, which lost 3 bases and 1 base, there was a span of 12 bases. CDR1 and CDR2 (germline): KGHSH, LQKENI. The CDR3 covers 15 residues. Incomplete CDR3 DNA: TGTGCCAGCTCACCCTGGCGGGGAAGCCAAGAGACC. This encodes CASSPWRGSQET. The CDR3, in full, reads CASSPWRGSQETQYF.